This TCR beta chain was retrieved from a study of cytomegalovirus exposure and HLA in healthy donors. Findings and limits, study-wide: The authors confirmed in vitro that a few CMV-associated chains were specific for CMV antigens.

Germline lookup yields CDR1 SGHRS and CDR2 YFSETQ. V lost 3 bases, J lost 12 bases, and 13 bases stayed unmatched. This CDR3 comprises 15 residues. Notes on this clone: What it binds is not known.

A multiplex PCR was run with 60 Vbeta primers and 13 Jbeta primers. The data were produced by immunoSEQ multiplex PCR, yet TCRdb's version contains in-frame clones alone and is incomplete. The sample includes approximately 160,000 clones, approximately 80% of them seen just once. Healthy bone marrow donors made up the cohort. The sequence was obtained from a woman aged 40 to 50 in good health and CMV-seropositive. The genes are TRBV5-1 and TRBJ1-4; 8 nucleotides match TRBD1. Sequencing input: PBMCs. The CDR3 here is CASSWGDRPIVELFF. In nucleotides, the CDR3 is TGCGCCAGCAGCTGGGGGGACAGGCCGATAGTGGAACTGTTTTTT.